The source of this TCR beta chain is a study of control samples from healthy donors and cancer patients. Sequencing used immunoSEQ multiplex PCR; TCRdb keeps in-frame clones, though not all of them. Of around 130,000 clones in the sample, 80% to 95% are singletons; the top ten hold more than 6.5%. This clone showed up just once. The CDR3 contains 14 residues. The germline CDR1 and CDR2 sequences are SGHNT and YENEEA. Trimming left V 3 bases short and J 4 bases short, with 10 bases between. Input material: blood. This TCR was sampled from a young man in good health. This chain joins TRBV11-3 and TRBJ2-1, with D tentatively TRBD1 (5 bases). CDR3 residues: CASSFQGQYNEQFF. CDR3 DNA: TGTGCCAGCAGCTTTCAGGGCCAGTACAATGAGCAGTTCTTC.